This entry lists 27 T cell receptor beta chains sequenced from one sample in a study of radiotherapy plus CTLA-4 blockade in lung cancer. Sequenced by immunoSEQ multiplex PCR; TCRdb stores in-frame clones only, minus some. The sample holds 40,000 or so clones, about 86% seen once. The material sequenced was peripheral blood, taken from a patient treated with radiotherapy plus ipilimumab. The source of these receptors is a human donor with non-small cell lung cancer whose response to radiotherapy plus ipilimumab could not be evaluated.

This chain links TRBV28 with TRBJ1-5; D is uncertain. Germline CDR1 and CDR2: MDHEN and SYDVKM. The CDR3 totals 12 residues. V lost 5 bases, J lost 6 bases, and 8 bases lay in between. CDR3 in amino acids: CASSLKLQPQHF. The DNA for the CDR3 is TGTGCCAGCAGTCTGAAACTTCAGCCCCAGCATTTT.

The V call is TRBV29-1, the J call TRBJ2-1, with D unresolved. Germline CDR1 and CDR2: SQVTM and ANQGSEA. There are 11 residues in the CDR3. Deletions cut 8 bases from V and 0 bases from J, with 5 bases between. DNA of the CDR3: TGCAGCCCCAGCTCCTACAATGAGCAGTTCTTC. Residues: CSPSSYNEQFF.

The chain recombines TRBV5-1 with TRBJ2-3; TRBD2 matches at 9 bases. The CDR3 consists of 14 residues. CDR1 and CDR2 from the germline V gene are SGHRS and YFSETQ. The junction had 5 bases not matched to a gene; V was cut back by 5 bases and J by 4 bases. The CDR3 DNA sequence: TGCGCCAGCAGTACGGGACTAGCATCAGATACGCAGTATTTT. Protein product: CASSTGLASDTQYF.

This chain joins TRBV15 and TRBJ2-4; 11 bases agree with TRBD2. The CDR3 length is 17 residues. The germline V gene encodes CDR1 LNHNV and CDR2 YYDKDF (reference sequence). Unmatched junction bases numbered 11, after V lost 2 bases and J lost 8 bases. The CDR3 is CATSRRLAGGLIDIQYF. CDR3 sequence (DNA): TGTGCCACCAGCAGAAGGCTAGCGGGGGGCCTAATTGACATTCAGTACTTC.

This sequence joins TRBV18 and TRBJ2-3, with 9 bases matching TRBD2. Per germline, CDR1 KGHSH and CDR2 LQKENI. This CDR3 region has 17 residues. With V trimmed by 2 bases and J by 3 bases, 9 bases remained unmatched. The CDR3 is CASSPRSPSGNTDTQYF. CDR3 DNA: TGTGCCAGCTCACCAAGGTCTCCTAGCGGGAATACAGATACGCAGTATTTT.

CDR3 sequence reads: CASSDPSGSSYEQYF. The CDR3 DNA reads as TGTGCCAGCAGTGATCCTAGCGGTTCTTCCTACGAGCAGTACTTC. The V gene is TRBV6-1, the J gene TRBJ2-7; 7 nucleotides agree with TRBD2. The CDR3 has 15 amino acids. V dropped 3 bases and J dropped 1; count of bases not matched to a gene: 6. The germline V gene encodes CDR1 MNHNS and CDR2 SASEGT.

The chain couples TRBV5-4 to TRBJ2-1, with D perhaps matching TRBD1 (7 bases). Germline CDR1 SGHNT, CDR2 YYREEE (reference sequence). V was pared by 4 bases and J by 6 bases, with 17 bases between. The CDR3 has 15 amino acids. CDR3 in amino acids: CASSPGGTATNEQFF. CDR3 nucleotide sequence: TGTGCCAGCAGCCCGGGCGGGACAGCAACCAATGAGCAGTTCTTC.

This clone was seen a single time. The chain is built from TRBV6-6 and TRBJ2-2, with a weak D call TRBD2 (6 bases). Germline-derived CDR1 and CDR2 are MNHNY and SVGAGI (reference sequence). V was pared by 2 bases and J by 4 bases, with 11 bases between. CDR3 length equals 15 residues. The CDR3, as DNA: TGTGCCAGCAGTTACGGGCGGGGATTCACCGGGGAGCTGTTTTTT. This translates into CASSYGRGFTGELFF.

This clone was found a few times. The chain combines TRBV6-1 with TRBJ2-3; no clear D gene. Deletions cut 0 bases from V and 4 bases from J, with 14 bases between. Germline V CDR1 and CDR2: MNHNS, SASEGT. The CDR3 is 16 residues long. The CDR3 protein is CASSEARTVVSDTQYF. The CDR3 DNA reads as TGTGCCAGCAGTGAAGCCCGAACAGTAGTTTCAGATACGCAGTATTTT.

The chain employs TRBV9 and TRBJ2-5; D may be TRBD1 (5 bases). Germline loops: CDR1 SGDLS, CDR2 YYNGEE. This CDR3 is 16 amino acids long. V dropped 4 bases and J dropped 1 base, with 17 bases sitting between them. CDR3 sequence (DNA): TGTGCCAGCAGCTTCCTGCCAACAGGCACCCAAGAGACCCAGTACTTC. This sequence encodes CASSFLPTGTQETQYF. Looking up the rest from reference TRBV9 and TRBJ2-5 gives the full variable domain: DSGVTQTPKHLITATGQRVTLRCSPRSGDLSVYWYQQSLDQGLQFLIQYYNGEERAKGNILERFSAQQFPDLHSELNLSSLELGDSALYFCASSFLPTGTQETQYFGPGTRLLVL.

The genes are TRBV15 and TRBJ2-1, with TRBD2 identical over 7 bases. Germline V gives CDR1 LNHNV, CDR2 YYDKDF (reference sequence). The CDR3 is 15 amino acids. V was pared by 4 bases and J by 5 bases, with 8 bases of the junction left unmatched. Here the CDR3 reads CATSNRLAENNEQFF. The DNA for the CDR3 is TGTGCCACCAGCAACCGGCTAGCGGAAAACAATGAGCAGTTCTTC.

This clone was observed once. The sample holds other DNA sequences that translate to the same CDR3. The V gene is TRBV7-8, the J gene TRBJ1-4; 7 bases are shared with TRBD1. The ends lost 5 bases at V and 7 bases at J; junction bases unmatched: 4. This CDR3 is built from 13 residues. Germline V gene lookup returns CDR1 SGHVS and CDR2 FQNEAQ. The DNA for the CDR3 is TGTGCCAGCAGCCGACAGGGCGGTGAAAAACTGTTTTTT. It translates to CASSRQGGEKLFF.

The V and J genes are TRBV7-2 and TRBJ1-5; 8 bases align to TRBD1. The V and J ends lost 5 bases and 4 bases, in that order; junction bases with no gene match: 1. This CDR3 region has 13 residues. CDR1 SGHTA and CDR2 FQGNSA come from the germline V gene. The chain's CDR3 is CASSRTGNQPQHF. The CDR3 DNA follows: TGTGCCAGCAGCCGGACAGGGAATCAGCCCCAGCATTTT. Full variable domain (remainder filled in from reference TRBV7-2 and TRBJ1-5): GAGVSQSPSNKVTEKGKDVELRCDPISGHTALYWYRQSLGQGLEFLIYFQGNSAPDKSGLPSDRFSAERTGGSVSTLTIQRTQQEDSAVYLCASSRTGNQPQHFGDGTRLSIL.

The V gene is TRBV6-6, the J gene TRBJ2-4; no firm D call. V lost 6 bases and J lost 9, with 12 bases in between. The CDR3 is 12 amino acids. From germline, CDR1 is MNHNY and CDR2 SVGAGI (reference sequence). CDR3 in DNA: TGTGCCAGCAGAGACCGACTGGGCATTCAGTACTTC. This encodes CASRDRLGIQYF.

As regards this clone: Relative to the germline gene, one junction end is altered; a read error may explain this. The same CDR3 can be traced to other DNA sequences in this sample. The CDR3, as DNA: TGTGCCAGCAGACAGGCGGGTAGGGGGCTAAGTCAGCCCCAGCACTTT. This translates into CASRQAGRGLSQPQHF. The J gene is TRBJ1-5, the V gene TRBV2, with 7 bases that match TRBD1. Germline V CDR1 and CDR2: SNHLY, FYNNEI. CDR3 length equals 16 residues.

The chain couples TRBV6-6 to TRBJ1-2; TRBD1 agrees at 9 bases. Losses at the gene ends were 6 bases for V and 7 bases for J; bases not matched to a gene: 9. Germline V gene lookup returns CDR1 MNHNY and CDR2 SVGAGI (reference sequence). The CDR3 has 14 amino acids. The CDR3 here is CASRRQGVQGGYTF. CDR3 nucleotide sequence: TGTGCCAGCAGGCGACAGGGGGTACAGGGTGGCTACACCTTC.

The V call is TRBV28, the J call TRBJ2-5; the match to TRBD1 covers 11 bases. The end of the DNA fits TRBJ2-7 better, so the J call may be wrong. The CDR3 extends over 15 amino acids. Per the germline V gene, CDR1 is MDHEN and CDR2 is SYDVKM. CDR3 nucleotides: TGTGCCAGCAGAAGGGACAGGGGGGCCTCCTACGAGCAGTACTTC. This translates into CASRRDRGASYEQYF.

The chain couples TRBV14 to TRBJ2-1, with D possibly matching TRBD2 (6 bases). V was clipped by 4 bases and J by 5 bases, with 6 bases between them. CDR1 is SGHDN and CDR2 is FVKESK in the germline V gene. The CDR3 has 12 amino acids. The CDR3 sequence is CASSRGDNEQFF. The CDR3 nucleotides read TGTGCCAGCAGCCGGGGGGACAATGAGCAGTTCTTC. The full variable domain, with the rest looked up from reference TRBV14 and TRBJ2-1, is EAGVTQFPSHSVIEKGQTVTLRCDPISGHDNLYWYRRVMGKEIKFLLHFVKESKQDESGMPNNRFLAERTGGTYSTLKVQPAELEDSGVYFCASSRGDNEQFFGPGTRLTVL.

The chain uses TRBV21-1 and TRBJ2-1; the D segment call TRBD1 is taken from the table without a DNA check. TRBV21-1 is marked as a pseudogene. The CDR3 consists of 13 residues. CDR3 in DNA: TGTGCCAGCAGCGGGACAGGGACTAATGAGCAGTTCTTC. Protein: CASSGTGTNEQFF.

The V call is TRBV27, the J call TRBJ1-5, with TRBD1 identical over 8 bases. V lost 5 bases to trimming and J lost 6 bases; unmatched junction nucleotides: 6. The CDR3 is 14 residues long. Germline-derived CDR1 and CDR2 are MNHEY and SMNVEV (reference sequence). CDR3 in DNA: TGTGCCAGCAGTCCTCTAACAGGGGGTCAGCCCCAGCATTTT. Translation: CASSPLTGGQPQHF.

V gene TRBV7-2 combines with J gene TRBJ1-2, with 8 bases matching TRBD1. Trimming cost V 7 bases and J 5 bases; bases outside gene matches: 6. Germline V CDR1 and CDR2: SGHTA, FQGNSA. This CDR3 contains 13 residues. The CDR3 nucleotides read TGTGCCAGCACCCCAGGGGGCGGGTATGGCTACACCTTC. Amino acids: CASTPGGGYGYTF.

The rearrangement uses TRBV5-6 and TRBJ2-5; TRBD2 agrees at 15 bases. Germline V gene lookup returns CDR1 SGHDT and CDR2 YYEEEE. This CDR3 contains 18 residues. The ends lost 1 base at V and 1 base at J; junction bases unmatched: 5. The DNA of the CDR3 is TGTGCCAGCAGCTTGTCGGGACTAGCGGGAGGTTCCCAAGAGACCCAGTACTTC. Residues: CASSLSGLAGGSQETQYF.

V is TRBV5-1 and J is TRBJ1-5; D is uncertain. Germline V gene sequence: CDR1 SGHRS, CDR2 YFSETQ. The CDR3 has 14 residues. With 4 bases removed from V and 2 bases from J, the gap between germline ends came to 10 bases. This CDR3 reads CASSPSGGNQPQHF. DNA of the CDR3: TGCGCCAGCAGCCCTTCGGGAGGCAATCAGCCCCAGCATTTT.

The chain uses TRBV28 and TRBJ2-2, with D hard to call. Germline V gene data show CDR1 as MDHEN and CDR2 as SYDVKM. The CDR3 spans 15 residues. Trimming removed 2 bases from V and 1 base from J, with 8 bases in between. The CDR3 loop is CASSLRRLNTGELFF. The CDR3 DNA is TGTGCCAGCAGTTTACGTCGGTTGAACACCGGGGAGCTGTTTTTT. Drawing the rest from reference TRBV28 and TRBJ2-2, the complete variable domain is DVKVTQSSRYLVKRTGEKVFLECVQDMDHENMFWYRQDPGLGLRLIYFSYDVKMKEKGDIPEGYSVSREKKERFSLILESASTNQTSMYLCASSLRRLNTGELFFGEGSRLTVL.

This chain joins TRBV5-1 and TRBJ2-3, with TRBD2 identical over 9 bases. V was clipped by 1 base and J by 0 bases; unmatched bases: 3. CDR1 and CDR2 (germline): SGHRS, YFSETQ. The CDR3 consists of 16 residues. The CDR3 DNA reads as TGCGCCAGCAGCTTGACAGCGGGAGGTAGCACAGATACGCAGTATTTT. Encoded protein: CASSLTAGGSTDTQYF.

The chain couples TRBV7-3 to TRBJ1-1; D uncertain. The CDR3 runs 14 residues. Between the trimmed V and J ends, which lost 5 bases and 2 bases, there was a span of 12 bases. The germline gives CDR1 SGHTA, CDR2 FQGTGA. The CDR3 is CASSPENRNTEAFF. The CDR3, as DNA: TGTGCCAGCAGCCCAGAGAACAGAAACACTGAAGCTTTCTTT.

The chain couples TRBV5-1 to TRBJ2-1; D not resolved. In germline, CDR1 is SGHRS, CDR2 YFSETQ. The V and J ends lost 2 bases and 4 bases respectively, with 13 bases between them. CDR3 length equals 15 residues. As DNA, the CDR3 is TGCGCCAGCAGCTTTTTGGTCGGTGCATACAATGAGCAGTTCTTC. Amino acid sequence: CASSFLVGAYNEQFF.